The rows below give T cell receptor beta chains drawn from one sample of a study of cytomegalovirus exposure and HLA in healthy donors. Sequencing was performed with immunoSEQ multiplex PCR; in TCRdb, only in-frame clones are kept and a portion is missing. The profile shows roughly 240,000 clones, roughly 73% of them singletons. The material sequenced was PBMCs. All receptors come from a boy aged 5 to 17 in good health and CMV-seronegative. CDR3s include the opening cysteine and the closing phenylalanine or tryptophan. The D gene is left open where the match is weak. Clone size is shown for a subset of rows, as once, few, many or a class of expanded clone.

clone_size: -; v_call: TRBV6-1; d_call: TRBD2; j_call: TRBJ2-1; cdr3_aa: CASASGSSYNEQFF; cdr3_nt: TGTGCCAGCGCCAGCGGGAGCTCCTACAATGAGCAGTTCTTC
clone_size: -; v_call: TRBV20-1; d_call: -; j_call: TRBJ1-1; cdr3_aa: CSVLITEAFF; cdr3_nt: TGCAGTGTACTGATAACTGAAGCTTTCTTT
clone_size: once; v_call: TRBV5-1; d_call: -; j_call: TRBJ1-4; cdr3_aa: CASTKEGGHPNEKLFF; cdr3_nt: TGCGCCAGCACAAAGGAGGGGGGGCATCCGAATGAAAAACTGTTTTTT
clone_size: -; v_call: TRBV19; d_call: TRBD1; j_call: TRBJ1-2; cdr3_aa: CASSKIELQGAQDGYTF; cdr3_nt: TGTGCCAGTAGTAAAATCGAGCTGCAGGGGGCTCAGGACGGCTACACCTTC
clone_size: -; v_call: TRBV15; d_call: -; j_call: TRBJ1-1; cdr3_aa: CATSRERRHYTEAFF; cdr3_nt: TGTGCCACCAGCAGAGAACGTAGACACTACACTGAAGCTTTCTTT
clone_size: -; v_call: TRBV30; d_call: -; j_call: TRBJ1-1; cdr3_aa: CAWTRQAHTEAFF; cdr3_nt: TGTGCCTGGACTCGGCAGGCCCACACTGAAGCTTTCTTT
clone_size: -; v_call: TRBV14; d_call: TRBD2; j_call: TRBJ2-7; cdr3_aa: CASSHAGGGHEQYF; cdr3_nt: TGTGCCAGCAGCCACGCCGGGGGGGGCCACGAGCAGTACTTC
clone_size: -; v_call: TRBV27; d_call: -; j_call: TRBJ1-2; cdr3_aa: CASSLQGANYGYTF; cdr3_nt: TGTGCCAGCAGCCTACAGGGAGCTAACTATGGCTACACCTTC
clone_size: few; v_call: TRBV9; d_call: -; j_call: TRBJ2-3; cdr3_aa: CASSLRTATDTQYF; cdr3_nt: TGTGCCAGCAGCCTACGGACAGCCACAGATACGCAGTATTTT
clone_size: -; v_call: TRBV7-2; d_call: -; j_call: TRBJ2-5; cdr3_aa: CASSLRLRETQYF; cdr3_nt: TGTGCCAGCAGCTTAAGACTGCGGGAGACCCAGTACTTC
clone_size: -; v_call: TRBV23-1; d_call: TRBD1; j_call: TRBJ1-5; cdr3_aa: CASIGQGRDQPQHF; cdr3_nt: TGCGCCAGCATCGGACAGGGTCGGGATCAGCCCCAGCATTTT
clone_size: once; v_call: TRBV5-1; d_call: TRBD1; j_call: TRBJ2-7; cdr3_aa: CASSLGWTGGGYEQYF; cdr3_nt: TGCGCCAGCAGCTTGGGGTGGACAGGGGGCGGCTACGAGCAGTACTTC
clone_size: -; v_call: TRBV7-2; d_call: -; j_call: TRBJ2-1; cdr3_aa: CASSLRTTDQMYNEQFF; cdr3_nt: TGTGCCAGCAGCTTAAGAACTACCGATCAGATGTACAATGAGCAGTTCTTC
clone_size: -; v_call: TRBV5-5; d_call: -; j_call: TRBJ2-2; cdr3_aa: CASSGPGGDTGELFF; cdr3_nt: TGTGCCAGCAGCGGGCCAGGAGGGGACACCGGGGAGCTGTTTTTT
clone_size: -; v_call: TRBV7-2; d_call: TRBD2; j_call: TRBJ2-7; cdr3_aa: CASSLLAGDSSYEQYF; cdr3_nt: TGTGCCAGCAGCTTACTAGCGGGGGATAGCTCCTACGAGCAGTACTTC
clone_size: -; v_call: TRBV9; d_call: -; j_call: TRBJ1-2; cdr3_aa: CASSALQGIYGYTF; cdr3_nt: TGTGCCAGCAGCGCACTACAGGGAATCTATGGCTACACCTTC
clone_size: -; v_call: TRBV28; d_call: -; j_call: TRBJ1-1; cdr3_aa: CASRGGDTEAFF; cdr3_nt: TGTGCCAGCCGGGGGGGGGACACTGAAGCTTTCTTT
clone_size: -; v_call: TRBV11-2; d_call: -; j_call: TRBJ2-7; cdr3_aa: CASSLEFGGAVRYEQYF; cdr3_nt: TGTGCCAGCAGCTTAGAATTCGGCGGAGCCGTCCGCTACGAGCAGTACTTC
clone_size: -; v_call: TRBV7-9; d_call: -; j_call: TRBJ2-3; cdr3_aa: CASSLGQVRGDTQYF; cdr3_nt: TGTGCCAGCAGCTTAGGACAGGTCCGAGGCGATACGCAGTATTTT
clone_size: -; v_call: TRBV27; d_call: -; j_call: TRBJ1-1; cdr3_aa: CASHPSVNTEAFF; cdr3_nt: TGTGCCAGCCACCCGAGTGTAAACACTGAAGCTTTCTTT
clone_size: few; v_call: TRBV15; d_call: -; j_call: TRBJ2-5; cdr3_aa: CATSAGVRETQYF; cdr3_nt: TGTGCCACCAGCGCAGGGGTTCGGGAGACCCAGTACTTC
clone_size: -; v_call: TRBV19; d_call: -; j_call: TRBJ2-3; cdr3_aa: CASSVGSGTDTQYF; cdr3_nt: TGTGCCAGTAGTGTAGGCAGTGGCACAGATACGCAGTATTTT
clone_size: few; v_call: TRBV10-1; d_call: TRBD1; j_call: TRBJ2-7; cdr3_aa: CASSESPGQGGDEQYF; cdr3_nt: TGCGCCAGCAGTGAGTCTCCGGGACAGGGGGGCGACGAGCAGTACTTC
clone_size: -; v_call: TRBV4-2; d_call: -; j_call: TRBJ2-7; cdr3_aa: CASSPGPRDIPYEQYF; cdr3_nt: TGTGCCAGCAGCCCAGGACCCAGGGATATACCCTACGAGCAGTACTTC
clone_size: few; v_call: TRBV25-1; d_call: -; j_call: TRBJ1-6; cdr3_aa: CASSEYRSPLHF; cdr3_nt: TGTGCCAGCAGTGAATATCGTTCACCCCTCCACTTT
clone_size: -; v_call: TRBV6-5; d_call: TRBD2; j_call: TRBJ2-1; cdr3_aa: CASSRTSGPLGEQFF; cdr3_nt: TGTGCCAGCAGTCGAACTAGCGGGCCCCTCGGGGAGCAGTTCTTC
clone_size: -; v_call: TRBV5-1; d_call: -; j_call: TRBJ1-1; cdr3_aa: CASSLASRGDTEAFF; cdr3_nt: TGCGCCAGCAGCTTGGCGAGTCGGGGGGACACTGAAGCTTTCTTT
clone_size: -; v_call: TRBV7-2; d_call: TRBD2; j_call: TRBJ2-4; cdr3_aa: CASSLGLAGLRAKNIQYF; cdr3_nt: TGTGCCAGCAGCTTGGGACTAGCGGGGCTACGCGCCAAAAACATTCAGTACTTC
clone_size: -; v_call: TRBV11-2; d_call: TRBD2; j_call: TRBJ2-7; cdr3_aa: CASSLEGEGSYEQYF; cdr3_nt: TGTGCCAGCAGCTTAGAAGGGGAGGGAAGCTACGAGCAGTACTTC
clone_size: -; v_call: TRBV18; d_call: -; j_call: TRBJ2-1; cdr3_aa: CASSPAGVGQFF; cdr3_nt: TGTGCCAGCTCACCAGCCGGGGTGGGACAGTTCTTC
clone_size: -; v_call: TRBV5-1; d_call: -; j_call: TRBJ1-1; cdr3_aa: CASSLGQISEAFF; cdr3_nt: TGCGCCAGCAGCTTGGGACAAATCTCTGAAGCTTTCTTT
clone_size: -; v_call: TRBV15; d_call: TRBD1; j_call: TRBJ1-6; cdr3_aa: CATSRDPTGGSSPLHF; cdr3_nt: TGTGCCACCAGCAGAGATCCAACAGGGGGAAGTTCACCCCTCCACTTT
clone_size: -; v_call: TRBV4-2; d_call: TRBD2; j_call: TRBJ2-7; cdr3_aa: CASSQISGRAVSEQYF; cdr3_nt: TGTGCCAGCAGCCAAATAAGCGGGAGGGCCGTCTCCGAGCAGTACTTC
clone_size: -; v_call: TRBV5-5; d_call: -; j_call: TRBJ1-2; cdr3_aa: CASSSLGGNYGYTF; cdr3_nt: TGTGCCAGCAGCTCCCTTGGAGGGAACTATGGCTACACCTTC
clone_size: -; v_call: TRBV4-1; d_call: TRBD2; j_call: TRBJ2-3; cdr3_aa: CASSPGPLAGGPSSLTDTQYF; cdr3_nt: TGCGCCAGCAGCCCTGGCCCCCTAGCGGGGGGGCCGTCCTCGCTCACAGATACGCAGTATTTT
clone_size: -; v_call: TRBV6-5; d_call: TRBD1; j_call: TRBJ2-1; cdr3_aa: CASSSSGQGYNEQFF; cdr3_nt: TGTGCCAGCAGCTCCTCGGGACAGGGTTACAATGAGCAGTTCTTC
clone_size: -; v_call: TRBV6-6; d_call: -; j_call: TRBJ2-7; cdr3_aa: CASSYLPGVPYEQYF; cdr3_nt: TGTGCCAGCAGTTACCTCCCAGGGGTTCCCTACGAGCAGTACTTC